These T cell receptor beta chains were read from a single sample in a study of T cell clonotyping in hematopoietic cell transplantation. Data came from immunoSEQ multiplex PCR; TCRdb stores just in-frame clones and leaves some out. The data hold roughly 1,000 clones, with 96% observed a single time. The sample was PBMCs, taken 30 days after allogeneic stem cell transplant. All receptors derive from a male patient aged 18 to 29 who had an allogeneic stem cell transplant from a related donor, so the T cells may come from the graft donor. Some clones in this sample may be carry-over from other donors' samples. The CDR3 runs from the conserved cysteine through the conserved F or W. Fields, in order: clone size, J gene, V gene, D gene, CDR3 DNA, CDR3 protein. D genes are given only for firm matches. Rows give clone size only sometimes, using once, few, many, or a class for an expanded clone.

once TRBJ2-3 TRBV11-2 NA TGTGCCAGCAGCTTAATCGCAGATACGCAGTATTTT CASSLIADTQYF
NA TRBJ2-5 TRBV19 NA TGTGCCAGTATGCCCCGGGGGGCCCAAGAGACCCAGTACTTC CASMPRGAQETQYF
NA TRBJ2-2 TRBV30 TRBD2 TGTGCCTGGACATCTAGCGGGAGTTCCCTCACCGGGGAGCTGTTTTTT CAWTSSGSSLTGELFF
NA TRBJ1-1 TRBV19 NA TGTGCCAGTAGTATATACGAGATGAACACTGAAGCTTTCTTT CASSIYEMNTEAFF
NA TRBJ2-3 TRBV14 NA TGTGCCAGCAGCCACCGCACAGATACGCAGTATTTT CASSHRTDTQYF
NA TRBJ2-3 TRBV7-9 TRBD2 TGTGCCAGCAGCTTGAGCCTAGCGGTCCCACCCGATACGCAGTATTTT CASSLSLAVPPDTQYF
NA TRBJ1-5 TRBV28 TRBD1 TGTGCCAGCACCTCCATGGGACAGAGTCAGCCCCAGCATTTT CASTSMGQSQPQHF
NA TRBJ1-4 TRBV6-1 NA TGTGCCAGCAGTGACAGACCAGGGGTAGAAAAACTGTTTTTT CASSDRPGVEKLFF
NA TRBJ1-5 TRBV28 NA TGTGCCAGCAGTTGGGGGCTGACGGGGGGCAGAAAGAGCCAGCCCCAGCATTTT CASSWGLTGGRKSQPQHF
NA TRBJ1-1 TRBV19 NA TGTGCCAGTAGTATACAAGGGGCGAACACTGAAGCTTTCTTT CASSIQGANTEAFF
NA TRBJ2-2 TRBV15 TRBD1 TGTGCCACCAGCACAGGACAGGGGGACACCGGGGAGCTGTTTTTT CATSTGQGDTGELFF
NA TRBJ1-5 TRBV2 TRBD1 TGTGCCAGCAGCGGGACAGGGGGAACTCAGCCCCAGCATTTT CASSGTGGTQPQHF
once TRBJ2-7 TRBV7-2 NA TGTGCCAGCAGCTTAGTGGACTCCTACGAGCAGTACTTC CASSLVDSYEQYF
NA TRBJ1-6 TRBV7-2 NA TGTGCCAGCACCTTAGAATGGGGTCCCCTCCACTTT CASTLEWGPLHF
NA TRBJ2-2 TRBV6-1 NA TGTGCCAGCAGACTCGGACGGGCGAACACCGGGGAGCTGTTTTTT CASRLGRANTGELFF
NA TRBJ2-3 TRBV18 NA TGTGCCAGCTCACCAGAAGGAGATACGCAGTATTTT CASSPEGDTQYF
NA TRBJ2-5 TRBV6-6 NA TGTGCCAGCAGTGCCCGAGGTTCAGAGGAGACCCAGTACTTC CASSARGSEETQYF
NA TRBJ2-7 TRBV30 NA TGTGCCTGGAGTCCCACCCGACGGGGGAACTACGAGCAGTACTTC CAWSPTRRGNYEQYF
NA TRBJ2-2 TRBV19 NA TGTGCCAGTACCACGGCGGACTACACGACTACCGGGGAGCTGTTTTTT CASTTADYTTTGELFF
NA TRBJ2-7 TRBV30 NA TGTGCCTGGAGTGTACGTGGACACCTCTACGAGCAGTACTTC CAWSVRGHLYEQYF
NA TRBJ1-2 TRBV30 TRBD1 TGTGCCTGGAGTCCCGGGACAGTTGAACACTATGGCTACACCTTC CAWSPGTVEHYGYTF
NA TRBJ1-2 TRBV10-3 NA TGTGCCATCAGTGACGGAGCGACGTACTATGGCTACACCTTC CAISDGATYYGYTF